The present entry profiles one T cell receptor (beta chain) with its context. The antigen remains undetermined. Profiling relied on immunoSEQ multiplex PCR, and the TCRdb table lists in-frame clones only, not all of them. The sample holds 1.5 million to 2.5 million clones; approximately 94% are singletons and the top ten take 0.95% to 1.5%. Naive-designated CD8 cells lacked CD45RO, were positively enriched for CCR7, and omitted terminally differentiated effector memory CD45RA+ cells. The sample is drawn from a study of shared clonotypes between healthy human individuals. Regarding the study as a whole: Researchers sampled blood only, noting tissue repertoires likely differ.

Germline V lookup: CDR1 PRHDT, CDR2 FYEKMQ (reference sequence). CDR3 length: 13 residues. V gave up 0 bases and J gave up 11 bases, with 13 bases separating them. Sequencing used naive CD8+ T cells sorted from blood. The gene calls are TRBV13 and TRBJ1-1; possibly TRBD1 for D (6 bases). The origin of this receptor is a young man in good health. CDR3 DNA: TGTGCCAGCAGCTTAGGCAGGGGCGCGGGCGCTTTCTTT. Translated: CASSLGRGAGAFF. The full variable domain, with the rest looked up from reference TRBV13 and TRBJ1-1, is AAGVIQSPRHLIKEKRETATLKCYPIPRHDTVYWYQQGPGQDPQFLISFYEKMQSDKGSIPDRFSAQQFSDYHSELNMSSLELGDSALYFCASSLGRGAGAFFGQGTRLTVV.